Below are 31 T cell receptor beta chains sequenced from a single sample in a study of regulatory T cells in long-lasting Graves disease. Time point denoted: newly diagnosed GD, antithyroid drugs for less than 3 months. With RNA extracted from PBMCs as input, the TCR library was made. Both iRepertoire HTBI primers and Arm-PCR of CDR3 regions were used to build the TCR beta libraries. TCRdb reanalysed the multiplex PCR reads using MiXCR and keeps one entry per CDR3 protein. The repertoire holds under 800,000 distinct CDR3 sequences, with approximately 15% as singletons. These data were also reused for a study on T cells in Graves' hyperthyroidism and ophthalmopathy.

The sample consisted of peripheral blood mononuclear cells (PBMCs), taken at new diagnosis, from a patient treated with antithyroid drugs. These receptors were collected from a woman aged 25 to 45 with Graves disease.

There are many counts of this clonotype. The DNA of the CDR3 is TGTGCCAGCACCACCCCGGGTTTATCTAACACTGAAGCTTTCTTT. Amino acids: CASTTPGLSNTEAFF. The chain joins TRBV7-9 to TRBJ1-1; no firm D call. The V and J ends lost 7 bases and 2 bases respectively, with 17 bases between them. The CDR3 consists of 15 residues. In germline, CDR1 is SEHNR, CDR2 FQNEAQ (reference sequence). The variable domain in full, with the rest retrieved from reference TRBV7-9 and TRBJ1-1, is DTGVSQNPRHKITKRGQNVTFRCDPISEHNRLYWYRQTLGQGPEFLTYFQNEAQLEKSRLLSDRFSAERPKGSFSTLEIQRTEQGDSAMYLCASTTPGLSNTEAFFGQGTRLTVV.

This clonotype was seen many times. The gene calls are TRBV11-2 and TRBJ1-2, with a weak D call TRBD1 (6 bases). Per germline, CDR1 SGHAT and CDR2 FQNNGV. V lost 0 bases and J lost 7, with 12 bases in between. The CDR3 consists of 14 residues. The DNA for the CDR3 is TGTGCCAGCAGCTTAGATTCAGGGGATCTTGGCTACACCTTC. Encoded protein: CASSLDSGDLGYTF.

V is TRBV5-1 and J is TRBJ2-6; 8 nucleotides line up with TRBD1. J lost 1 base, V lost 0 bases, and 6 bases had no gene match. The CDR3 sequence is 18 residues long. Germline loops: CDR1 SGHRS, CDR2 YFSETQ. The CDR3: CASSLGGTGGSGANVLTF. CDR3 coding DNA: TGCGCCAGCAGCTTGGGTGGGACAGGCGGTTCTGGGGCCAACGTCCTGACTTTC.

This clonotype was observed at least ten times. V and J are TRBV2 and TRBJ1-6; D is unresolved. The CDR3 spans 13 residues. Trimming cost V 4 bases and J 8 bases, with 9 bases left between them. Germline assignment: CDR1 SNHLY and CDR2 FYNNEI. The CDR3 DNA is TGTGCCAGCAGTGTGAGTAGGGATTCACCCCTCCACTTT. Encoded protein: CASSVSRDSPLHF.

The CDR3 DNA is TGTGCCAGCAGTTACCAGCTCGGTTACGAGCAGTACTTC. It codes for CASSYQLGYEQYF. The chain recombines TRBV6-5 with TRBJ2-7, with D hard to call. The V gene's germline CDR1 is MNHEY and CDR2 SVGAGI. The length of the CDR3 is 13 residues. V lost 2 bases, J lost 4 bases, and 9 bases lay in between.

This clonotype was found many times. The chain has TRBV18 and TRBJ2-5; no clear D. V was cut by 8 bases and J by 5 bases, with 9 bases left in between. CDR3 length: 11 residues. Germline V gene sequence: CDR1 KGHSH, CDR2 LQKENI. The CDR3 nucleotides are TGTGCCAGCAGCTCTATTGAGACCCAGTACTTC. This sequence encodes CASSSIETQYF.

This clonotype has a count of ten or more. The chain uses TRBV20-1 and TRBJ2-1; D possibly corresponds to TRBD2 (5 bases). CDR1 and CDR2 (germline): DFQATT, SNEGSKA (reference sequence). This CDR3 comprises 15 residues. V was trimmed by 0 bases and J by 6 bases, leaving 15 bases between them. CDR3 in DNA: TGCAGTGCTAGAGATCCGGGGAGCGGTTTCAATGAGCAGTTCTTC. Protein product: CSARDPGSGFNEQFF.

This clonotype was detected many times. The chain uses TRBV28 and TRBJ1-5, with 9 bases aligning to TRBD1. Germline CDR1 is MDHEN and CDR2 is SYDVKM. CDR3 length: 15 residues. The V gene end was trimmed by 5 bases and the J gene end by 12 bases; junction bases not matched to a gene: 14. The CDR3 region is CASSVTGTGFGGQHF. For the CDR3, the DNA is TGTGCCAGCAGTGTAACCGGGACAGGGTTTGGAGGCCAGCATTTT.

The chain carries TRBV9 and TRBJ1-1; 7 bases line up with TRBD1. The germline V gene encodes CDR1 SGDLS and CDR2 YYNGEE. This CDR3 is built from 15 residues. V lost 3 bases, J lost 5 bases, and 10 bases stayed unmatched. CDR3 sequence reads: CASSEGKGANTEAFF. The CDR3 nucleotides read TGTGCCAGCAGCGAGGGTAAGGGGGCGAATACTGAAGCTTTCTTT.

The chain uses TRBV7-9 and TRBJ1-2; tentative D call: TRBD1 (5 bases). Deletions cut 3 bases from V and 8 bases from J, with 19 bases between. The CDR3 extends over 15 amino acids. Per germline, CDR1 SEHNR and CDR2 FQNEAQ (reference sequence). CDR3 region: CASSLSGTDPLGYTF. CDR3 coding DNA: TGTGCCAGCAGCTTGTCCGGGACGGACCCGCTAGGCTACACCTTC. The complete variable domain, with remaining parts taken from reference TRBV7-9 and TRBJ1-2, reads DTGVSQNPRHKITKRGQNVTFRCDPISEHNRLYWYRQTLGQGPEFLTYFQNEAQLEKSRLLSDRFSAERPKGSFSTLEIQRTEQGDSAMYLCASSLSGTDPLGYTFGSGTRLTVV.

This clonotype was seen ten or more times. V usage is TRBV30 and J usage is TRBJ1-1; D is uncertain. V dropped 3 bases and J dropped 6 bases, with 11 bases sitting between them. Germline-derived CDR1 and CDR2 are GTSNPN and SVGIG (reference sequence). The CDR3 has 12 residues. The CDR3 spells CAWRSRTAEAFF. The CDR3, as DNA: TGTGCCTGGAGGAGCCGGACCGCTGAAGCTTTCTTT.

This clonotype was detected a few times. The V and J genes are TRBV19 and TRBJ2-1; 9 bases are a match to TRBD1. CDR1 is LNHDA, CDR2 SQIVND, per germline (reference sequence). This CDR3 contains 15 residues. J was trimmed by 4 bases and V by 4 bases; bases with no gene match: 5. The CDR3 DNA is TGTGCCAGTAGTACTTCCGGGACAGGGTACAATGAGCAGTTCTTC. Translated, it gives CASSTSGTGYNEQFF.

The V and J genes are TRBV7-3 and TRBJ2-2, with TRBD2 matching 8 bases. Germline V gene lookup returns CDR1 SGHTA and CDR2 FQGTGA. The CDR3 runs to 18 residues. J gave up 3 bases and V 7 bases, and 16 bases lay outside the gene matches. The CDR3 DNA sequence: TGTGCCAGCACCCTTCGGGGGGGAGGGCCTAGGGACACCGGGGAGCTGTTTTTT. This sequence encodes CASTLRGGGPRDTGELFF.

This clonotype was seen many times. CDR3 bases: TGTGCCAGCAGCGTAAAGACAGGGACCTCCTACGAGCAGTACTTC. This gives the protein CASSVKTGTSYEQYF. This chain connects TRBV7-8 to TRBJ2-7; 7 nucleotides match TRBD1. CDR3 size: 15 residues. Trimming removed 5 bases from V and 0 bases from J; junction bases left unmatched: 7. Germline V gene lookup returns CDR1 SGHVS and CDR2 FQNEAQ. The full variable domain, in which reference TRBV7-8 and TRBJ2-7 provide the parts outside the CDR3, is GAGVSQSPRYKVAKRGQDVALRCDPISGHVSLFWYQQALGQGPEFLTYFQNEAQLDKSGLPSDRFFAERPEGSVSTLKIQRTQQEDSAVYLCASSVKTGTSYEQYFGPGTRLTVT.

This clonotype was picked up a small number of times. The V gene is TRBV9, the J gene TRBJ1-2; 8 bases fit TRBD1. The CDR3 has 14 residues. Germline values: CDR1 SGDLS, CDR2 YYNGEE. The J segment lost 8 bases and the V segment lost 3 bases, leaving 9 bases of the junction unmatched. CDR3 loop: CASSAMTGALGYTF. The CDR3 DNA follows: TGTGCCAGCAGCGCGATGACAGGGGCGTTGGGCTACACCTTC.

This clonotype was counted a few times. The rearrangement uses TRBV28 and TRBJ1-2; TRBD1 is a possible D gene (5 bases). Germline lookup yields CDR1 MDHEN and CDR2 SYDVKM. V was pared by 3 bases and J by 8 bases, with 13 bases between. The CDR3 covers 13 residues. The CDR3 region is CASSLSGVRGYTF. The CDR3 bases are TGTGCCAGCAGTTTGTCGGGGGTCAGAGGCTACACCTTC.

The rearrangement uses TRBV20-1 and TRBJ2-2; D is possibly TRBD1 (6 bases). Germline values: CDR1 DFQATT, CDR2 SNEGSKA (reference sequence). V lost 1 base and J 6 bases, leaving 15 bases between the germline ends. The CDR3 has 15 amino acids. The CDR3: CSARALQGRSGELFF. CDR3 bases: TGCAGTGCTAGAGCGTTACAGGGAAGGTCCGGGGAGCTGTTTTTT.

This clonotype came up many times. The chain is built from TRBV6-2 or TRBV6-3 and TRBJ1-2; TRBD1 is a possible D gene (6 bases). The CDR3 spans 16 residues. Trimming took off 6 bases at V and 5 bases at J, with 22 bases between the two ends. CDR1 and CDR2 (germline): MNHEY, SVGEGT. CDR3 sequence reads: CASSRSGGRSAYGYTF. In nucleotides, the CDR3 is TGTGCCAGCAGCCGGTCGGGGGGCAGGTCGGCTTATGGCTACACCTTC.

Notes on this clonotype: A read error likely explains this, since a far larger clone differs by one base. The gene calls are TRBV11-2 and TRBJ2-7; D is perhaps TRBD1 or TRBD2 (5 bases each). V dropped 6 bases and J dropped 5 bases, with 14 bases sitting between them. Per the germline V gene, CDR1 is SGHAT and CDR2 is FQNNGV. This CDR3 contains 13 residues. The CDR3 coding sequence is TGTGCCAGCAGTCCCCGATGGGGGAACGAGCAGTACTTC. It translates to CASSPRWGNEQYF.

In its sample, this clonotype was seen many times. This chain uses TRBV6-1 with TRBJ2-1, with D hard to call. CDR3 length equals 17 residues. Germline-derived CDR1 and CDR2 are MNHNS and SASEGT. V was pared by 6 bases and J by 0 bases, with 18 bases between. The CDR3 spells CASRPKRWQSSYNEQFF. In nucleotides, the CDR3 is TGTGCCAGCAGACCGAAGCGTTGGCAGAGCTCCTACAATGAGCAGTTCTTC.

This clonotype was seen a handful of times. The J gene is TRBJ1-6, the V gene TRBV20-1; no definite D call. There are 12 residues in the CDR3. Germline V gene sequence: CDR1 DFQATT, CDR2 SNEGSKA (reference sequence). The V end lost 2 bases, the J end lost 9 bases, and 8 bases lay between the germline ends. CDR3 in amino acids: CSARIGPSPLHF. CDR3 in DNA: TGCAGTGCTAGAATAGGTCCTTCACCCCTCCACTTT.

This clonotype was found many times. The chain uses TRBV29-1 and TRBJ2-7, with 7 bases fitting TRBD1. The CDR3 loop spans 11 amino acids. The J segment lost 6 bases and the V segment lost 5 bases, leaving 4 bases of the junction unmatched. Germline V CDR1 and CDR2: SQVTM, ANQGSEA. The CDR3: CSVKGGGEQYF. DNA of the CDR3: TGCAGCGTTAAAGGGGGCGGCGAGCAGTACTTC.

The sample holds many counts of this clonotype. The chain has TRBV12-3 or TRBV12-4 and TRBJ1-2; TRBD1 might be the D (5 bases). V lost 3 bases and J lost 6, with 8 bases in between. The CDR3 runs to 12 residues. This CDR3 is CASSFGGNGYTF. The CDR3 nucleotides read TGTGCCAGCAGTTTTGGGGGAAATGGCTACACCTTC.

The chain uses TRBV6-1 and TRBJ1-5; D uncertain. The V end lost 5 bases, the J end lost 0 bases, and 17 bases lay between the germline ends. CDR3 length: 17 residues. Germline CDR1 and CDR2: MNHNS and SASEGT. The CDR3 here is CASSNRVGPYSNQPQHF. The DNA for the CDR3 is TGTGCCAGCAGTAACAGAGTCGGCCCGTATAGCAATCAGCCCCAGCATTTT.

This clonotype was counted many times. Here the CDR3 reads CASSAGGGKTQYF. The CDR3 DNA is TGTGCCAGCAGCGCAGGGGGCGGGAAGACCCAGTACTTC. The chain combines TRBV7-3 with TRBJ2-5; 8 nucleotides match TRBD1. CDR1 and CDR2 from the germline V gene are SGHTA and FQGTGA. Germline trimming cut 5 bases from V and 6 bases from J; bases unmatched to any gene: 5. This CDR3 has 13 residues. The whole variable domain, filled in from reference TRBV7-3 and TRBJ2-5, reads GAGVSQTPSNKVTEKGKYVELRCDPISGHTALYWYRQSLGQGPEFLIYFQGTGAADDSGLPNDRFFAVRPEGSVSTLKIQRTERGDSAVYLCASSAGGGKTQYFGPGTRLLVL.

In this sample, this clonotype turned up many times. The chain couples TRBV19 to TRBJ1-4; D uncertain. V lost 11 bases and J lost 7, with 17 bases in between. CDR3 size: 13 residues. CDR1 is LNHDA, CDR2 SQIVND, per germline (reference sequence). The CDR3 region has the DNA TGTGCCTGTTCTCGCGCCACGGGTGAAAAACTGTTTTTT. Translating gives CACSRATGEKLFF.

The chain's CDR3 is CASRLIRGENTGELFF. The CDR3 DNA reads TGTGCCAGCAGGTTGATAAGAGGAGAAAACACCGGGGAGCTGTTTTTT. The chain couples TRBV2 to TRBJ2-2; no reliable D call. V dropped 6 bases and J dropped 2 bases, with 16 bases sitting between them. In germline, CDR1 is SNHLY, CDR2 FYNNEI. The CDR3 has 16 amino acids. Complete variable domain (other parts from reference TRBV2 and TRBJ2-2): EPEVTQTPSHQVTQMGQEVILRCVPISNHLYFYWYRQILGQKVEFLVSFYNNEISEKSEIFDDQFSVERPDGSNFTLKIRSTKLEDSAMYFCASRLIRGENTGELFFGEGSRLTVL.

The chain combines TRBV7-9 with TRBJ1-3; D possibly corresponds to TRBD1 (5 bases). The V gene's germline CDR1 is SEHNR and CDR2 FQNEAQ (reference sequence). This CDR3 spans 17 amino acids. V lost 0 bases and J lost 0, with 12 bases in between. The CDR3 nucleotides are TGTGCCAGCAGCTTAGCGCGAGGGGTACGCTCTGGAAACACCATATATTTT. Translated, it gives CASSLARGVRSGNTIYF.

V gene TRBV19 combines with J gene TRBJ1-1, with TRBD1 matching over 10 bases. Germline-derived CDR1 and CDR2 are LNHDA and SQIVND (reference sequence). The CDR3 is 16 residues long. Trimming cost V 1 base and J 8 bases; bases outside gene matches: 10. The CDR3 bases are TGTGCCAGTAGTATAGGGGACAGGGGTCGAAAGGTCGAAGCTTTCTTT. It encodes CASSIGDRGRKVEAFF.

There are many counts of this clonotype. V is TRBV20-1 and J is TRBJ1-1, with 7 bases matching TRBD1. CDR1 is DFQATT, CDR2 SNEGSKA, per germline (reference sequence). The V segment lost 0 bases and the J segment 0 bases; nucleotides outside the gene matches: 10. This CDR3 region has 17 residues. DNA for the CDR3: TGCAGTGCTAGAGATCGAGGGACAGCAAGGATGAACACTGAAGCTTTCTTT. Its translation is CSARDRGTARMNTEAFF.

The table lists this clonotype with many counts. V and J are TRBV7-9 and TRBJ1-2; 10 bases line up with TRBD1. Trimming cost V 6 bases and J 2 bases; bases outside gene matches: 3. Germline CDR1 reads SEHNR; CDR2 reads FQNEAQ (reference sequence). The CDR3 consists of 14 residues. The CDR3 region has the DNA TGTGCCAGCAGGAGACAGGGGGCGAACTATGGCTACACCTTC. It translates to CASRRQGANYGYTF.